This T cell receptor delta chain stems from a study of γδ T cells in repeated Plasmodium falciparum infection. Study overall: Donors were malaria-exposed Malian children or age- and gender-matched Australian children. Malian repertoires were sampled cross-sectionally without transmission and longitudinally through febrile malaria.

Germline V lookup: CDR1 TSWWSYY, CDR2 QGS. V was cut by 5 bases and J by 3 bases, with 19 bases left in between. The CDR3 is made up of 16 amino acids. Overall study results and limits: Vgamma9/Vdelta2+ repertoires stayed stably polyclonal over time and infection.

Sequencing covered both gamma and delta TCR chains per sample. TCRdb redid clone calling on the multiplex PCR reads using CATT. This sample yields around 50,000 delta-chain clones, of which approximately 1.5% are seen a single time; about 8.3% belongs to the top ten. Bulk repertoires came from Vgamma9/Vdelta2+ or Vdelta2-negative gammadelta T cells flow-sorted from PBMC. This clone is categorized as medium-sized (0.01 to 0.1%). The antigen remains unidentified. Other DNA sequences in the sample encode the same CDR3. This rearrangement joins TRDV1 to TRDJ1; tentative D call: TRDD2 (6 bases). The TCR comes from a pool of human donors (malaria-infected and uninfected, not separated). Specimen: gamma-delta T cells from blood. The CDR3 loop is CALGRRGISSSDKLIF. The CDR3 bases are TGTGCTCTTGGGCGCCGAGGGATTTCTTCCTCCGATAAACTCATCTTT.